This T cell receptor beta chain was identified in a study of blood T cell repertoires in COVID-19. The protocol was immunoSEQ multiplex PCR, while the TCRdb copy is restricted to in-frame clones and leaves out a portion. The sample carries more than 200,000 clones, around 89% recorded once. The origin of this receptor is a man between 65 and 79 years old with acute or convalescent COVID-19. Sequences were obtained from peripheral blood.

The CDR3 DNA reads TGTGCCAGCTCACCCCCCGGGACAGTGTACAATGAGCAGTTCTTC. Protein product: CASSPPGTVYNEQFF. This chain links TRBV18 with TRBJ2-1; 7 bases match TRBD1. The V and J ends lost 3 bases and 4 bases, in that order; junction bases with no gene match: 6. This CDR3 has 15 amino acids. Germline CDR1 is KGHSH and CDR2 is LQKENI.